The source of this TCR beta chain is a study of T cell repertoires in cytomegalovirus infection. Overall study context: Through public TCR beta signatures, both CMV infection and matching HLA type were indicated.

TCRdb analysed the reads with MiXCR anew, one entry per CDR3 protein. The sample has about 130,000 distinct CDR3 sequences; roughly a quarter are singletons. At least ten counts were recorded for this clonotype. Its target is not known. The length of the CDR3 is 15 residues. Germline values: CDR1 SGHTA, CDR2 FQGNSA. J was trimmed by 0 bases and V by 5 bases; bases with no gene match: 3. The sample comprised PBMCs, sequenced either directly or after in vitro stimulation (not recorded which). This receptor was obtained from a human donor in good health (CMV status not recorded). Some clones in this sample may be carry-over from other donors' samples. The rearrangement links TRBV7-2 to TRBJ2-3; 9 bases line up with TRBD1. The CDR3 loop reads CASSLGTGSTDTQYF. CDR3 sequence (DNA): TGTGCCAGCAGCCTAGGGACAGGGAGCACAGATACGCAGTATTTT.